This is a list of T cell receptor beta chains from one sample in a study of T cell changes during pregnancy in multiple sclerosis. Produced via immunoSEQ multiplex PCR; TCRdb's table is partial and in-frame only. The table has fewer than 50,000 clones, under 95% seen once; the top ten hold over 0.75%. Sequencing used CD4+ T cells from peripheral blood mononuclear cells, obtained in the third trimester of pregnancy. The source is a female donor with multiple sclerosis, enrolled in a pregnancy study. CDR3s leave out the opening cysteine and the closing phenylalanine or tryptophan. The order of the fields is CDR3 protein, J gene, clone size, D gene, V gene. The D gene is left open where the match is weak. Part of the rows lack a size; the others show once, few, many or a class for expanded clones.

AWRSGTSGSTYNEQF TRBJ2-1 . TRBD2 TRBV30
ASSLGQGVSGNTIY TRBJ1-3 . TRBD1 TRBV7-2
ASSPQQTATNYGYT TRBJ1-2 . . TRBV4-1
ASSLGAYGQGLSEQY TRBJ2-7 . TRBD1 TRBV7-7
ASSSLGPQGTEQY TRBJ2-7 . . TRBV28
ASSIPGQIRRGRQPQH TRBJ1-5 . TRBD1 TRBV19
ASSPKREGNEQF TRBJ2-1 . TRBD2 TRBV18
ASRPESGTPPAAYEQY TRBJ2-7 once TRBD2 TRBV28
ASSLGDRINEKLF TRBJ1-4 . TRBD1 TRBV28
ASSVGVSAEYEQY TRBJ2-7 . . TRBV9
ASSRAGGNTGELF TRBJ2-2 . TRBD2 TRBV27
ASSLLETGSAGDTQY TRBJ2-3 . . TRBV5-1
ASSTQGGGTEAF TRBJ1-1 . . TRBV6-6